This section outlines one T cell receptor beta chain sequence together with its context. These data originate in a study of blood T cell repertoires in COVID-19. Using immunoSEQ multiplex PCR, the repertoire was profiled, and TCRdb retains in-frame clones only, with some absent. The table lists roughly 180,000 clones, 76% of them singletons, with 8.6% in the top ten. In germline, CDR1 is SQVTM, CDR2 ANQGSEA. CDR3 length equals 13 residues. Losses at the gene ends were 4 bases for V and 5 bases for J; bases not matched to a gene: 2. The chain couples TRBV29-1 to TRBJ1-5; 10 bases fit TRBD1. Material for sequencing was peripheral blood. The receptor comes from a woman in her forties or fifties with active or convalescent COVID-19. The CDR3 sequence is CSVATGGDQPQHF. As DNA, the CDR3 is TGCAGCGTTGCGACAGGGGGCGATCAGCCCCAGCATTTT.